Presented here are 28 T cell receptor beta chains from one specimen sequenced in a study of OX40 agonist ivuxolimab in advanced cancers. The repertoire was sequenced with immunoSEQ multiplex PCR; TCRdb's copy has only in-frame clones and lacks some. The sample consists of around 41,000 clones, more than 75% of them appearing once. The source material was CD4+ or CD8+ T cells sorted from blood, sampled in a trial of the OX40 agonist ivuxolimab. The origin of the receptors is an adult with an advanced solid tumor such as melanoma, head and neck, liver or kidney cancer.

This chain joins TRBV30 and TRBJ2-2; no reliable D call. The CDR3 spans 12 residues. Trimming removed 4 bases from V and 5 bases from J, with 8 bases in between. Germline-derived CDR1 and CDR2 are GTSNPN and SVGIG (reference sequence). The CDR3 spells CAWNPGTGELFF. The CDR3 DNA reads as TGTGCCTGGAACCCGGGTACCGGGGAGCTGTTTTTT.

The chain is built from TRBV13 and TRBJ2-2, with TRBD1 matching 7 bases. This CDR3 is built from 16 residues. V was pared by 1 base and J by 6 bases, with 8 bases of the junction left unmatched. Per germline, CDR1 PRHDT and CDR2 FYEKMQ (reference sequence). The CDR3 reads CASSLAETGSPGELFF. In nucleotides, the CDR3 is TGTGCCAGCAGCTTAGCCGAGACAGGGAGCCCCGGGGAGCTGTTTTTT.

The chain recombines TRBV27 with TRBJ2-7; TRBD1 might be the D (5 bases). V was clipped by 3 bases and J by 4 bases, with 13 bases between them. CDR1 and CDR2 from the germline V gene are MNHEY and SMNVEV (reference sequence). CDR3 length: 14 amino acids. In DNA form, the CDR3 reads TGTGCCAGCAGTTTCCTCATATCAGGGTACGAGCAGTACTTC. Translated, it gives CASSFLISGYEQYF.

The chain joins TRBV19 to TRBJ2-3, with D perhaps TRBD2 (5 bases). V was clipped by 5 bases and J by 9 bases, with 9 bases between them. The V gene's germline CDR1 is LNHDA and CDR2 SQIVND (reference sequence). CDR3 size: 11 residues. DNA for the CDR3: TGTGCCAGTAGTTTAGCGCGCACGCAGTATTTT. Translation: CASSLARTQYF.

This rearrangement joins TRBV7-9 to TRBJ2-7, with a weak D call TRBD2 (5 bases). Germline assignment: CDR1 SEHNR and CDR2 FQNEAQ (reference sequence). V shed 7 bases and J shed 3 bases, with 16 bases lying between them. There are 14 residues in the CDR3. The CDR3 nucleotides are TGTGCCAGCACCCACCCTCGGGATATCTACGAGCAGTACTTC. It yields the protein CASTHPRDIYEQYF.

The V call is TRBV13, the J call TRBJ2-2; unclear D gene. The CDR3 length is 16 residues. Between the trimmed V and J ends, which lost 0 bases and 5 bases, there was a span of 13 bases. Germline CDR1 PRHDT, CDR2 FYEKMQ (reference sequence). For the CDR3, the DNA is TGTGCCAGCAGCTTAGGCCCAGATCGATGGACCGGGGAGCTGTTTTTT. This encodes CASSLGPDRWTGELFF.

The V gene is TRBV5-1, the J gene TRBJ2-7; D uncertain. In germline, CDR1 is SGHRS, CDR2 YFSETQ. Trimming left V 2 bases short and J 3 bases short, with 18 bases between. CDR3 length: 16 residues. The CDR3 reads CASSFLDGSQNYEQYF. As DNA, the CDR3 is TGCGCCAGCAGCTTTCTCGACGGGTCCCAGAACTACGAGCAGTACTTC.

The chain carries TRBV6-5 and TRBJ1-2, with D unclear. The CDR3 is 13 amino acids. CDR1 and CDR2 from the germline V gene are MNHEY and SVGAGI. V lost 5 bases and J 4 bases, leaving 11 bases between the germline ends. The CDR3 DNA reads TGTGCCAGCAGTGCAACACGAATCTATGGCTACACCTTC. This encodes CASSATRIYGYTF.

This clone was seen just once. This chain uses TRBV7-2 with TRBJ2-4; possible D gene TRBD1, 5 bases. Trimming removed 1 base at V and 0 bases at J, with 7 bases between. The CDR3 extends over 15 amino acids. Germline loops: CDR1 SGHTA, CDR2 FQGNSA. CDR3 sequence reads: CASSLEQGAKNIQYF. In DNA, the CDR3 is TGTGCCAGCAGCTTAGAGCAGGGAGCCAAAAACATTCAGTACTTC. Using reference TRBV7-2 and TRBJ2-4 for the parts outside the CDR3, the full variable domain is GAGVSQSPSNKVTEKGKDVELRCDPISGHTALYWYRQSLGQGLEFLIYFQGNSAPDKSGLPSDRFSAERTGGSVSTLTIQRTQQEDSAVYLCASSLEQGAKNIQYFGAGTRLSVL.

V usage is TRBV11-2 and J usage is TRBJ1-1; D is unclear. The ends were cut back, 1 base at V and 4 bases at J, with 7 bases in the middle. Germline V CDR1 and CDR2: SGHAT, FQNNGV. The CDR3 has 13 amino acids. In nucleotides, the CDR3 is TGTGCCAGCAGCTTAGGACATATCACTGAAGCTTTCTTT. This encodes CASSLGHITEAFF.

The gene calls are TRBV7-6 and TRBJ2-2; D is perhaps TRBD1 (5 bases). V lost 1 base and J lost 4, with 10 bases in between. This CDR3 spans 15 amino acids. Per germline, CDR1 SGHVS and CDR2 FNYEAQ. The CDR3 bases are TGTGCCAGCAGCTTAGTATTGGACACCACCGGGGAGCTGTTTTTT. It codes for CASSLVLDTTGELFF. The full variable domain, in which reference TRBV7-6 and TRBJ2-2 provide the parts outside the CDR3, is GAGVSQSPRYKVTKRGQDVALRCDPISGHVSLYWYRQALGQGPEFLTYFNYEAQQDKSGLPNDRFSAERPEGSISTLTIQRTEQRDSAMYRCASSLVLDTTGELFFGEGSRLTVL.

The chain uses TRBV5-4 and TRBJ1-1, with 9 positions matching TRBD1. The CDR3 has 15 amino acids. Germline trimming cut 5 bases from V and 0 bases from J; bases unmatched to any gene: 5. Germline V gene data show CDR1 as SGHNT and CDR2 as YYREEE (reference sequence). Here the CDR3 DNA reads TGTGCCAGCAGTCGACAGGGGGAAGTGAACACTGAAGCTTTCTTT. It is translated as CASSRQGEVNTEAFF.

CDR3 protein: CASSSGSNYGYTF. The CDR3 DNA reads TGCGCCAGCAGCTCAGGGTCTAACTATGGCTACACCTTC. This rearrangement joins TRBV5-1 to TRBJ1-2; D is perhaps TRBD1 (5 bases). The CDR3 loop spans 13 amino acids. CDR1 SGHRS and CDR2 YFSETQ come from the germline V gene. The germline V and J ends were trimmed by 3 bases and 0 bases, with 6 bases remaining between them.

This chain links TRBV6-4 with TRBJ2-7; D is perhaps TRBD1 or TRBD2 (5 bases each). The germline V gene has CDR1 MRHNA and CDR2 SNTAGT. This CDR3 has 13 residues. The V gene lost 6 bases and the J gene lost 4 bases, with 13 bases spanning the gap. The CDR3 sequence: CASSSGSGYEQYF. DNA for the CDR3: TGTGCCAGCAGCTCAGGGAGTGGTTACGAGCAGTACTTC.

A remark on this clone: Sequence at one end of the junction differs from germline and may be a read error. Other DNA sequences in the same sample also yield this CDR3. V is TRBV6-5 and J is TRBJ2-2; 9 bases are shared with TRBD2. Germline CDR1 and CDR2: MNHEY and SVGAGI. This CDR3 contains 16 residues. The CDR3 here is CASSYLLAGVGVELFF. CDR3 in DNA: TGTGCCAGCAGTTACCTATTAGCGGGGGTAGGGGTCGAGCTGTTCTTT.

CDR3 nucleotides: TGTGCCAGCAGTTTGTTGGGACAGGGCGGGTCAGATACGCAGTATTTT. Amino acids: CASSLLGQGGSDTQYF. The V call is TRBV27, the J call TRBJ2-3; 9 positions match TRBD1. This CDR3 contains 16 residues. The V gene end was trimmed by 3 bases and the J gene end by 4 bases; junction bases not matched to a gene: 8. CDR1 and CDR2 (germline): MNHEY, SMNVEV (reference sequence).

The J gene is TRBJ1-5, the V gene TRBV7-9; D remains ambiguous. V was trimmed by 4 bases and J by 7 bases, leaving 14 bases between them. Looked up from germline, CDR1 is SEHNR and CDR2 is FQNEAQ (reference sequence). The CDR3 runs 14 residues. CDR3 nucleotides: TGTGCCAGCAGCTACGGGAACGGCCTCCAGCCCCAGCATTTT. Protein product: CASSYGNGLQPQHF. Combining the CDR3 with reference TRBV7-9 and TRBJ1-5 gives the whole variable domain DTGVSQNPRHKITKRGQNVTFRCDPISEHNRLYWYRQTLGQGPEFLTYFQNEAQLEKSRLLSDRFSAERPKGSFSTLEIQRTEQGDSAMYLCASSYGNGLQPQHFGDGTRLSIL.

This clone was observed a single time. The chain employs TRBV7-8 and TRBJ1-1; D is unclear. The germline gives CDR1 SGHVS, CDR2 FQNEAQ. The CDR3 is 14 amino acids. Trimming cost V 1 base and J 2 bases, with 8 bases left between them. This CDR3 reads CASSLGADNTEAFF. The CDR3 DNA reads TGTGCCAGCAGCTTAGGTGCCGATAACACTGAAGCTTTCTTT.

In this sample, this clone turned up a few times. V usage is TRBV2 and J usage is TRBJ2-2, with unresolved D. Germline assignment: CDR1 SNHLY and CDR2 FYNNEI. This CDR3 has 15 residues. The V end was cut by 2 bases, the J end by 3 bases, with 10 bases between. The CDR3 bases are TGTGCCAGCAGTGAAAGGCAGTTGGACACCGGGGAGCTGTTTTTT. Translated, it gives CASSERQLDTGELFF.

This chain links TRBV5-4 with TRBJ2-7; possible D gene TRBD1, 6 bases. V was trimmed by 3 bases and J by 3 bases, leaving 7 bases between them. The germline gives CDR1 SGHNT, CDR2 YYREEE (reference sequence). The CDR3 totals 12 residues. CDR3 loop: CASSSGDYEQYF. CDR3 DNA sequence: TGTGCCAGCAGCTCAGGGGACTACGAGCAGTACTTC.

This clone has only one observation. This chain links TRBV4-1 with TRBJ2-5; D is perhaps TRBD2 (6 bases). This CDR3 has 16 residues. V lost 0 bases, J lost 4 bases, and 15 bases lay in between. Germline CDR1 MGHRA, CDR2 YSYEKL. The CDR3 coding sequence is TGCGCCAGCAGCCAAGATGATGGAGGGCATGGAGAGACCCAGTACTTC. It encodes CASSQDDGGHGETQYF.

V and J are TRBV6-5 and TRBJ1-2; D perhaps matches TRBD1 (5 bases). Trimming shortened V by 1 base and J by 4 bases, and 10 bases separated the two germline ends. Germline V CDR1 and CDR2: MNHEY, SVGAGI. This CDR3 spans 14 amino acids. The CDR3 sequence: CASSYLGGVYGYTF. In DNA, the CDR3 is TGTGCCAGCAGTTACTTGGGGGGAGTCTATGGCTACACCTTC.

The chain is built from TRBV7-9 and TRBJ2-5; perhaps TRBD1 as D (6 bases). Germline V CDR1 and CDR2: SEHNR, FQNEAQ (reference sequence). Trimming pared 4 bases from V and 3 bases from J, leaving 12 bases between. The CDR3 runs 14 residues. In DNA, the CDR3 is TGTGCCAGCAGCTCTTCGGACAGAAAAGAGACCCAGTACTTC. It specifies CASSSSDRKETQYF.

V is TRBV7-2 and J is TRBJ2-7; D is uncertain. Germline loops: CDR1 SGHTA, CDR2 FQGNSA. Trimming pared 6 bases from V and 0 bases from J, leaving 18 bases between. The CDR3 is made up of 16 amino acids. The DNA of the CDR3 is TGTGCCAGCAGTTTTACCCTACAGAGGAGCTCCTACGAGCAGTACTTC. It translates to CASSFTLQRSSYEQYF.

V is TRBV27 and J is TRBJ1-2; 11 positions match TRBD1. Germline V gene data show CDR1 as MNHEY and CDR2 as SMNVEV (reference sequence). The ends lost 10 bases at V and 6 bases at J; junction bases unmatched: 13. The CDR3 has 15 residues. CDR3 bases: TGTGCCACCACCCGGACAGGGGGCAGGAAAGATGGCTACACCTTC. It encodes CATTRTGGRKDGYTF.

This rearrangement joins TRBV5-6 to TRBJ2-7; 10 bases map to TRBD1. The CDR3 covers 14 residues. Per the germline V gene, CDR1 is SGHDT and CDR2 is YYEEEE. Trimming at V came to 4 bases and at J to 3 bases, leaving 4 bases not matched to a gene. CDR3 sequence reads: CASSPGQGNYEQYF. DNA for the CDR3: TGTGCCAGCAGCCCGGGACAGGGGAACTACGAGCAGTACTTC. The variable domain in full, with the rest retrieved from reference TRBV5-6 and TRBJ2-7, is DAGVTQSPTHLIKTRGQQVTLRCSPKSGHDTVSWYQQALGQGPQFIFQYYEEEERQRGNFPDRFSGHQFPNYSSELNVNALLLGDSALYLCASSPGQGNYEQYFGPGTRLTVT.

The chain is built from TRBV6-4 and TRBJ2-2; no reliable D call. Trimming took 10 bases from V and 7 from J, leaving 10 bases between them. The germline CDR1 and CDR2 sequences are MRHNA and SNTAGT. CDR3 length equals 11 residues. CDR3 in amino acids: CATSMGGELFF. The CDR3 nucleotides read TGTGCCACCTCCATGGGCGGGGAGCTGTTTTTT.

The chain couples TRBV13 to TRBJ2-3; D could derive from TRBD1 or TRBD2 (5 bases each). The CDR3 totals 20 residues. Trimming removed 0 bases at V and 0 bases at J, with 22 bases between. Germline V gene data show CDR1 as PRHDT and CDR2 as FYEKMQ (reference sequence). In nucleotides, the CDR3 is TGTGCCAGCAGCTTAGGCATGCTGATGGGGACCAGCCCTAGCACAGATACGCAGTATTTT. Protein product: CASSLGMLMGTSPSTDTQYF.